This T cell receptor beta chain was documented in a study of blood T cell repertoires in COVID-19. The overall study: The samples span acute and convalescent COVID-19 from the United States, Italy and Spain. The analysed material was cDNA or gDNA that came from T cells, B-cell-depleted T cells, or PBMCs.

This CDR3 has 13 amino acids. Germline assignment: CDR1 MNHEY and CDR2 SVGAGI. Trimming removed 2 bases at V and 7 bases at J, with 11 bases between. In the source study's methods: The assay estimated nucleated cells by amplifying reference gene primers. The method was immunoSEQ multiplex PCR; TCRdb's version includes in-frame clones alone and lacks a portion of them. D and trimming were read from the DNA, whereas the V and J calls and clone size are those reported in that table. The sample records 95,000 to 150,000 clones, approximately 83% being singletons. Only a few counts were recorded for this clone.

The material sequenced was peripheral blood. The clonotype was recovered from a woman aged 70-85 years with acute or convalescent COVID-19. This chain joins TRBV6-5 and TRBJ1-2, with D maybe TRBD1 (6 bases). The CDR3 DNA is TGTGCCAGCAGTTACCGGCTGGGGGCTGGCTACACCTTC. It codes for CASSYRLGAGYTF.